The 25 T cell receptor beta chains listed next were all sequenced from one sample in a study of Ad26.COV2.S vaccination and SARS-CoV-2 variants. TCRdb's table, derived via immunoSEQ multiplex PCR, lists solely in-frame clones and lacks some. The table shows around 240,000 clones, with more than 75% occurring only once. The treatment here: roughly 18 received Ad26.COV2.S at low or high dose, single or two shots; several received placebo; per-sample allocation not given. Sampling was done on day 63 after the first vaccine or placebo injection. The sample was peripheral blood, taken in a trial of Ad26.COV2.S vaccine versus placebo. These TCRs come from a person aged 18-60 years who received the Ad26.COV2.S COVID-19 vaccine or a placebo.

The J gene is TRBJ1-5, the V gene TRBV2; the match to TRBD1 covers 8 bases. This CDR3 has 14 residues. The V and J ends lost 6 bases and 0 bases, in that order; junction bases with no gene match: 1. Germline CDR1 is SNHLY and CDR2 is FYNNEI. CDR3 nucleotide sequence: TGTGCCAGCAGGGACAGGGATAGCAATCAGCCCCAGCATTTT. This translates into CASRDRDSNQPQHF.

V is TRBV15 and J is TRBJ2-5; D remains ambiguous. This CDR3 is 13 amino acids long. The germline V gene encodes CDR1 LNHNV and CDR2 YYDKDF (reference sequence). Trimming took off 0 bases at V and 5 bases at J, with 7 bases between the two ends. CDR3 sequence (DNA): TGTGCCACCAGCAGAGATGTGGAGGAGACCCAGTACTTC. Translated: CATSRDVEETQYF.

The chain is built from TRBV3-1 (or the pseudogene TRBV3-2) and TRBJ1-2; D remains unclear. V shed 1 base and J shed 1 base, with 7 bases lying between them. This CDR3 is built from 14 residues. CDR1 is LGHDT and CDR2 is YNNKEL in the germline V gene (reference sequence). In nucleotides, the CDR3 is TGTGCCAGCAGCCAAGTTGATTTTAACTATGGCTACACCTTC. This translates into CASSQVDFNYGYTF.

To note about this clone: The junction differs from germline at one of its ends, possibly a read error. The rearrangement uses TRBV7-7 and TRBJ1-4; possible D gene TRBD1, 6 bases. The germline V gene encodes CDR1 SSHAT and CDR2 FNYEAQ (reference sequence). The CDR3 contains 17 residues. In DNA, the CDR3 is TGTGCTAGCAGCCCCGCCTCGGGGGCCGCAACTAATGAAAAACTGTTTTTT. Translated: CASSPASGAATNEKLFF.

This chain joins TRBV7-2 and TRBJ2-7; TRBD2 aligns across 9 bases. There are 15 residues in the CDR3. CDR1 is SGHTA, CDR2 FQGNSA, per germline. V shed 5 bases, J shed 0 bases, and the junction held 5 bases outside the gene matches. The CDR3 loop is CASSPGLASSYEQYF. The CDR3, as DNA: TGTGCCAGCAGCCCCGGACTAGCGAGCTCCTACGAGCAGTACTTC. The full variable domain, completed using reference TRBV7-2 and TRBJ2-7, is GAGVSQSPSNKVTEKGKDVELRCDPISGHTALYWYRQSLGQGLEFLIYFQGNSAPDKSGLPSDRFSAERTGGSVSTLTIQRTQQEDSAVYLCASSPGLASSYEQYFGPGTRLTVT.

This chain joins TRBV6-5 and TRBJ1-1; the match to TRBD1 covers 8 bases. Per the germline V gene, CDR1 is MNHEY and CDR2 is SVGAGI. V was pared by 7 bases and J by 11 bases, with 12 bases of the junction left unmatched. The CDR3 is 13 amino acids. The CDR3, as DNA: TGTGCCAGCACTACAGGGACAGGCTACGAGGCTTTCTTT. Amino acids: CASTTGTGYEAFF.

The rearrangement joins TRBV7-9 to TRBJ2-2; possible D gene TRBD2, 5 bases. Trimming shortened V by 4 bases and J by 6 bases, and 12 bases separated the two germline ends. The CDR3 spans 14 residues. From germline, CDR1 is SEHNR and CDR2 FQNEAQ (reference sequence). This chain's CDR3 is CASSSIREPGELFF. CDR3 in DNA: TGTGCCAGCAGCTCTATCCGGGAACCCGGGGAGCTGTTTTTT.

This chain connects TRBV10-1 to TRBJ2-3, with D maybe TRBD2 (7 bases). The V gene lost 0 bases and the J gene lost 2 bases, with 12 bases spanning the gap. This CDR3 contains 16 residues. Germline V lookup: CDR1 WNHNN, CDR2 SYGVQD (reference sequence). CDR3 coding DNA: TGCGCCAGCAGTGAGTCGAGGGCGGGGGCCACAGATACGCAGTATTTT. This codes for CASSESRAGATDTQYF.

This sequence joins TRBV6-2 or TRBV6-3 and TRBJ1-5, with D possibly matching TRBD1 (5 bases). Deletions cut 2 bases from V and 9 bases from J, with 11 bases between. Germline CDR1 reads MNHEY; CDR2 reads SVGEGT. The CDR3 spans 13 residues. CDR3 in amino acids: CASSYGTPRPQHF. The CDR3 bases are TGTGCCAGCAGTTACGGGACGCCCCGGCCCCAGCATTTT.

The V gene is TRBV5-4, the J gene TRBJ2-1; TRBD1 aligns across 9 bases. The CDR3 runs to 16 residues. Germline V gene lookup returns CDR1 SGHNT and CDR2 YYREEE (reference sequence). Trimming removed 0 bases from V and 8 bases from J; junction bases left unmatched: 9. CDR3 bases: TGTGCCAGCAGCTTGGGAACCGGGACAGGGTTGGATGAGCAGTTCTTC. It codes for CASSLGTGTGLDEQFF.

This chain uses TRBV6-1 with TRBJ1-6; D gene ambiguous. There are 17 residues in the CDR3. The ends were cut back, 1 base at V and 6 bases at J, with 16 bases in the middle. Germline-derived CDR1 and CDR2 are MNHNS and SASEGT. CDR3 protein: CASSEEGVRPFNSPLHF. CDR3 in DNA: TGTGCCAGCAGTGAAGAAGGAGTTCGGCCTTTTAATTCACCCCTCCACTTT.

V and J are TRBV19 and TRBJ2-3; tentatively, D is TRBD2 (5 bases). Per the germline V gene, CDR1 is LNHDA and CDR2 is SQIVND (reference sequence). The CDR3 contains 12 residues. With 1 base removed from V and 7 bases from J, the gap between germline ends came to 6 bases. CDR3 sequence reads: CASSIAGNTQYF. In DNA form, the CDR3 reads TGTGCCAGTAGTATAGCGGGGAATACGCAGTATTTT.

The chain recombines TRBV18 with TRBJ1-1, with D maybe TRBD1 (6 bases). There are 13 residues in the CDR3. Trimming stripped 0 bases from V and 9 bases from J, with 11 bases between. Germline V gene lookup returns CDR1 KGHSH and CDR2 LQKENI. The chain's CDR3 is CASSPPGQPQAFF. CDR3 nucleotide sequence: TGTGCCAGCTCACCACCAGGACAGCCTCAAGCTTTCTTT. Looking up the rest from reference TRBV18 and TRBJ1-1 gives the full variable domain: NAGVMQNPRHLVRRRGQEARLRCSPMKGHSHVYWYRQLPEEGLKFMVYLQKENIIDESGMPKERFSAEFPKEGPSILRIQQVVRGDSAAYFCASSPPGQPQAFFGQGTRLTVV.

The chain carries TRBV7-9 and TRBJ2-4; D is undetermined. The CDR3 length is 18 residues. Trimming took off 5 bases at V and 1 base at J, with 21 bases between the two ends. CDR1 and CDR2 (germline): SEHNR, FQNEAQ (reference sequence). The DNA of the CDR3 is TGTGCCAGCAGCGGCATCATGGCTGGGCGTACGGCCAAAAACATTCAGTACTTC. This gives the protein CASSGIMAGRTAKNIQYF.

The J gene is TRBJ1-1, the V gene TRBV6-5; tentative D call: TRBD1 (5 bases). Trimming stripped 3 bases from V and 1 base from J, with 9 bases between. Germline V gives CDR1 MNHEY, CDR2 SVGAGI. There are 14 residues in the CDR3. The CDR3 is CASSYGGKNTEAFF. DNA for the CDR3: TGTGCCAGCAGTTATGGGGGTAAGAACACTGAAGCTTTCTTT.

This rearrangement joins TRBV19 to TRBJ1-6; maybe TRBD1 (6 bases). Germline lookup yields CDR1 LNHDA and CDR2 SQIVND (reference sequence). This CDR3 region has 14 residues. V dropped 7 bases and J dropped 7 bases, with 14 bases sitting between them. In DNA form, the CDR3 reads TGTGCCAGTACCTTGGGGGGCACCAATTCACCCCTCCACTTT. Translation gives CASTLGGTNSPLHF.

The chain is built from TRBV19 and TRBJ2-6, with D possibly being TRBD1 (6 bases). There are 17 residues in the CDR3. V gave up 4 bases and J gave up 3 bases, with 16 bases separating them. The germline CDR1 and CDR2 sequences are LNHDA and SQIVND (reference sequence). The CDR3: CASSTLTGWRGANVLTF. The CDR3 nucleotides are TGTGCCAGTAGTACCTTAACAGGGTGGCGTGGGGCCAACGTCCTGACTTTC. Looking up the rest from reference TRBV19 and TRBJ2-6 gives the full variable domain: DGGITQSPKYLFRKEGQNVTLSCEQNLNHDAMYWYRQDPGQGLRLIYYSQIVNDFQKGDIAEGYSVSREKKESFPLTVTSAQKNPTAFYLCASSTLTGWRGANVLTFGAGSRLTVL.

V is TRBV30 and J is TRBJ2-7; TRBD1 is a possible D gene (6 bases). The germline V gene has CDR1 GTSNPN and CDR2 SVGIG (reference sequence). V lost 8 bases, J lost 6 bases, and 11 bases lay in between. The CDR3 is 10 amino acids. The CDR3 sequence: CATDSLEQYF. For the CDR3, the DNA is TGTGCCACGGACAGTCTCGAGCAGTACTTC.

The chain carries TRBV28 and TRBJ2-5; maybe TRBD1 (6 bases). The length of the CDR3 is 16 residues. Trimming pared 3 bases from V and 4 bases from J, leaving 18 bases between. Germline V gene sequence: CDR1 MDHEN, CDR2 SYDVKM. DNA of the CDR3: TGTGCCAGCAGTTTCCGGGCAGGGGTTTTAGGAGAGACCCAGTACTTC. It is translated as CASSFRAGVLGETQYF.

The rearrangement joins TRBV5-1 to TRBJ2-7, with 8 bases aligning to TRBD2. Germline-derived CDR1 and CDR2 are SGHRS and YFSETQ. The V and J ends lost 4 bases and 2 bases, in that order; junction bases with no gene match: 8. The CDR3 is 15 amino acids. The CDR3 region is CASSPEVAGPYEQYF. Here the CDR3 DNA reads TGCGCCAGCAGCCCCGAGGTAGCGGGGCCCTACGAGCAGTACTTC.

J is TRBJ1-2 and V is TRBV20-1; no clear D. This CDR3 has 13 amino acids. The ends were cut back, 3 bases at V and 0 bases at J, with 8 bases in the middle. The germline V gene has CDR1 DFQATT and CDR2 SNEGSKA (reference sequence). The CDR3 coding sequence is TGCAGTGCTAGTCAGGCCGCTAACTATGGCTACACCTTC. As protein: CSASQAANYGYTF.

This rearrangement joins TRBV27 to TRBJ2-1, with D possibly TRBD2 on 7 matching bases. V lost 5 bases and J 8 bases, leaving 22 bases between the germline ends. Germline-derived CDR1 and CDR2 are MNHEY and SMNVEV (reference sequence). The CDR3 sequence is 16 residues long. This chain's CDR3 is CASSAYRGAGVDEQFF. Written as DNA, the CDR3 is TGTGCCAGCAGTGCTTATCGGGGGGCAGGGGTGGATGAGCAGTTCTTC.

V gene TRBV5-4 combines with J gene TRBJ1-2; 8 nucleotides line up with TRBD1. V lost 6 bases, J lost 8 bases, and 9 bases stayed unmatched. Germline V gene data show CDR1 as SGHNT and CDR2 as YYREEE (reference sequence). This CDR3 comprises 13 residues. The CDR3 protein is CASKTQGAQGYTF. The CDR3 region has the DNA TGTGCCAGCAAGACTCAGGGGGCGCAAGGCTACACCTTC. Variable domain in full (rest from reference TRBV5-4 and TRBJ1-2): ETGVTQSPTHLIKTRGQQVTLRCSSQSGHNTVSWYQQALGQGPQFIFQYYREEENGRGNFPPRFSGLQFPNYSSELNVNALELDDSALYLCASKTQGAQGYTFGSGTRLTVV.

CDR3: CAGHPGQGDNEQYF. The CDR3 nucleotides are TGCGCCGGCCACCCGGGACAGGGGGACAACGAGCAGTACTTC. This chain uses TRBV10-1 with TRBJ2-7, with 11 nucleotides matching TRBD1. CDR1 and CDR2 from the germline V gene are WNHNN and SYGVQD (reference sequence). The V segment lost 11 bases and the J segment 5 bases; nucleotides outside the gene matches: 11. This CDR3 is built from 14 residues.

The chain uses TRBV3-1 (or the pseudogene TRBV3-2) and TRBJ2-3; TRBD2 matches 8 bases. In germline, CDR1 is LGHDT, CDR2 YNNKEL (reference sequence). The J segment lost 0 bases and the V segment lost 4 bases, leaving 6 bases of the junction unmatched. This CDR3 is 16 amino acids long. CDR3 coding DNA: TGTGCCAGCAGCCTCCCCGGGGGGGCTAGCACAGATACGCAGTATTTT. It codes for CASSLPGGASTDTQYF.